The rows below give T cell receptor beta chains drawn from one sample of a study of cytomegalovirus exposure and HLA in healthy donors. Sequencing used immunoSEQ multiplex PCR; TCRdb keeps in-frame clones, though not all of them. The sample consists of tens of thousands of clones, 55% to 70% of them appearing once. The sample consisted of PBMCs. These receptors were taken from a boy between 10 and 17 years old in good health and CMV-seropositive. The CDR3 runs from the conserved cysteine through the conserved F or W. A D gene is named only where the DNA matches it firmly. The size field is filled for only some rows; it gives once, few, many or a size class.

TRBD1	TRBV15	TRBJ2-6	once	CATREDRDRGLSGANVLTF	TGTGCCACCAGAGAAGACCGGGACAGGGGCCTTTCTGGGGCCAACGTCCTGACTTTC
.	TRBV29-1	TRBJ2-3	.	CSVGGAEDTQYF	TGCAGCGTTGGAGGTGCAGAAGATACGCAGTATTTT
.	TRBV6-5	TRBJ2-5	few	CASSQSVFTQETQYF	TGTGCCAGCAGTCAAAGCGTTTTCACTCAAGAGACCCAGTACTTC
TRBD1	TRBV6-5	TRBJ1-5	.	CASRPQGARGPQHF	TGTGCCAGCAGGCCACAGGGGGCCCGGGGGCCCCAGCATTTT
TRBD1	TRBV6-1	TRBJ2-7	few	CASSELGQGASEQYF	TGTGCCAGCAGTGAACTCGGACAGGGTGCGTCTGAGCAGTACTTC
.	TRBV9	TRBJ2-2	.	CASSVISGPNTGELFF	TGTGCCAGCAGCGTAATAAGCGGGCCGAACACCGGGGAGCTGTTTTTT
.	TRBV30	TRBJ2-7	.	CAWSVLEVSYEQYF	TGTGCCTGGAGTGTTCTAGAAGTTTCCTACGAGCAGTACTTC
.	TRBV4-2	TRBJ1-3	.	CASSQPGERNTIYF	TGTGCCAGCAGCCAGCCGGGAGAAAGAAACACCATATATTTT
.	TRBV10-1	TRBJ2-7	.	CASSESSRGSEQYF	TGCGCCAGCAGTGAGTCTTCTCGGGGTTCTGAGCAGTACTTC
.	TRBV29-1	TRBJ1-2	.	CSVEDPPGIHGYTF	TGCAGCGTTGAAGATCCCCCGGGTATACATGGCTACACCTTC
.	TRBV7-2	TRBJ2-7	once	CASSERGSYEQYF	TGTGCCAGCTCGGAGCGAGGCTCCTACGAGCAGTACTTC
TRBD1	TRBV5-1	TRBJ2-7	.	CASSFGQGGEQYF	TGCGCCAGCAGCTTTGGACAGGGGGGCGAGCAGTACTTC
TRBD1	TRBV29-1	TRBJ1-2	.	CSGKTGDRTYGYTF	TGCAGCGGCAAAACAGGGGATCGAACTTATGGCTACACCTTC
TRBD2	TRBV30	TRBJ2-2	.	CAWRNQRLAGGLGTGELFF	TGTGCCTGGAGAAACCAGCGACTAGCGGGAGGGCTGGGTACCGGGGAGCTGTTTTTT
TRBD2	TRBV5-1	TRBJ2-5	.	CASSPGRLAGGQETQYF	TGCGCCAGCAGCCCAGGACGGCTAGCGGGGGGCCAAGAGACCCAGTACTTC
TRBD1	TRBV5-4	TRBJ1-3	.	CASSPGTGATGNTIYF	TGTGCCAGCAGCCCCGGGACAGGGGCTACGGGAAACACCATATATTTT